Listed below are T cell receptor beta chains from one sample, sequenced in a study of beta chain features in type 1 diabetes. The assay was immunoSEQ multiplex PCR, and TCRdb's table has in-frame clones only and misses some. The profile shows 150,000 or so clones, approximately 9% of them singletons. Sequencing input: central memory CD4+ T cells from blood. The receptors derive from a woman aged 18-30 years with type 1 diabetes. CDR3s include the opening cysteine and the closing phenylalanine or tryptophan. The D gene is left open where the match is weak. Expanded clones are given a class, and other clones once, few, many or no size at all.

v_gene	d_gene	abundance	j_gene	CDR3nt	CDR3aa
TRBV6-6	TRBD1	-	TRBJ1-1	TGTGCCAGCTGGGGACAGGGGATAAAGAACACTGAAGCTTTCTTT	CASWGQGIKNTEAFF
TRBV5-4	-	few	TRBJ2-5	TGTGCCAGCAGCTTGGAGTATCAGGAGACCCAGTACTTC	CASSLEYQETQYF
TRBV29-1	TRBD2	-	TRBJ2-5	TGCAGCGTTGCGCTAGCGGGCGAGACCCAGTACTTC	CSVALAGETQYF
TRBV7-2	TRBD1	few	TRBJ2-7	TGTGCCAGCAGCCCCGGGACAGGCTTCACCTACGAGCAGTACTTC	CASSPGTGFTYEQYF
TRBV15	TRBD2	few	TRBJ2-5	TGTGCCACCAGCAGAGTACTAGCGGTCGGGGAGACCCAGTACTTC	CATSRVLAVGETQYF
TRBV7-2	-	-	TRBJ2-1	TGTGCCAGCAGCTTAAACCCCGGCTCCTACAATGAGCAGTTCTTC	CASSLNPGSYNEQFF
TRBV15	TRBD1	-	TRBJ2-2	TGTGCCACCAGCATGGACAGGGTTAACACCGGGGAGCTGTTTTTT	CATSMDRVNTGELFF
TRBV28	-	many	TRBJ2-1	TGTGCCAGCAGTTTGGGAAGCGGGTTTGAGCAGTTCTTC	CASSLGSGFEQFF
TRBV7-9	TRBD2	few	TRBJ2-5	TGTGCCAGCAGCTCGGGACTGGTGGGACTAAAAGAGACCCAGTACTTC	CASSSGLVGLKETQYF
TRBV10-3	TRBD2	few	TRBJ2-2	TGTGCCATCAGATCTAGCGGGAGAGGAAACACCGGGGAGCTGTTTTTT	CAIRSSGRGNTGELFF
TRBV28	TRBD2	-	TRBJ2-1	TGTGCCAGAGACTCCGGGACTAGCGGGAACAATGAGCAGTTCTTC	CARDSGTSGNNEQFF
TRBV19	TRBD1	few	TRBJ1-2	TGTGCCAGTAGTATCGGGACAGGGTCTGGCTACACCTTC	CASSIGTGSGYTF
TRBV14	TRBD2	-	TRBJ2-5	TGTGCCAGCAGCCTCGGACTAGCGGGCGTAGAGACCCAGTACTTC	CASSLGLAGVETQYF
TRBV5-4	TRBD1	-	TRBJ2-3	TGTGCCAGCAGCTCGTATATGGGGACAGGGGGCGCGGATACGCAGTATTTT	CASSSYMGTGGADTQYF
TRBV9	-	-	TRBJ2-2	TGTGCCAGCAGCGGAGCAGGATCCGGGGAGCTGTTTTTT	CASSGAGSGELFF